A selection of T cell receptor beta chains follows, all from one sample in a study of blood T cell repertoires in COVID-19. Some clones are missing from TCRdb's copy, which holds only in-frame ones; the method was immunoSEQ multiplex PCR. The sample shows 250,000 or so clones, around nine tenths of them seen only once. The specimen was peripheral blood. These receptors originate from a man in his forties with active or convalescent COVID-19. Both conserved end residues are part of each CDR3. A D gene is named only where the DNA matches it firmly. Part of the rows lack a size; the others show once, few, many or a class for expanded clones.

V gene,clone size,D gene,J gene,CDR3 DNA,CDR3 protein
TRBV3-1/TRBV3-2,-,-,TRBJ1-2,TGTGCCAGCAGGCCAACGGGGGGCGCGGAGGGCTACACCTTC,CASRPTGGAEGYTF
TRBV28,-,-,TRBJ2-7,TGTGCCAGCAGTTTAGAGGCCTACGAGCAGTACTTC,CASSLEAYEQYF
TRBV11-2,-,-,TRBJ1-2,TGTGCCAGCAGCTTACCTAGGTGGGGCGGGGATGGCTACACCTTC,CASSLPRWGGDGYTF
TRBV5-4,-,-,TRBJ2-1,TGTGCCAGCCGCTTGGGTTCTGGGGTGGGAGCGAATGAGCAGTTCTTC,CASRLGSGVGANEQFF
TRBV12-5,-,-,TRBJ2-5,TGTGCTAGTGGTTTGGGCCCTCCGGGACTCCAAGAGACCCAGTACTTC,CASGLGPPGLQETQYF
TRBV3-1/TRBV3-2,-,-,TRBJ1-3,TGTGCCAGCAGCCCGGGTCAACTGAGCTCTGGAAACACCATATATTTT,CASSPGQLSSGNTIYF
TRBV24-1,-,-,TRBJ2-1,TGTGCCACCAGTGACCACAGGGAAACTGAGCAGTTCTTC,CATSDHRETEQFF
TRBV5-4,-,TRBD1,TRBJ1-1,TGTGCCAGCAGCACAGGGACAGGGGCGATGAACACTGAAGCTTTCTTT,CASSTGTGAMNTEAFF
TRBV14,-,TRBD2,TRBJ2-2,TGTGCCAGCAGCCAGCGCAGCAGACTAGCGGACACGAACACCGGGGAGCTGTTTTTT,CASSQRSRLADTNTGELFF
TRBV12-5,once,-,TRBJ2-7,TGTGCTAGTGGTTTGGGGGGCAACTCCTACGAGCAGTACTTC,CASGLGGNSYEQYF
TRBV6-5,-,TRBD1,TRBJ2-7,TGTGCCAGCAGTTGGGACAGCTACGAGCAGTACTTC,CASSWDSYEQYF
TRBV4-1,-,TRBD1,TRBJ1-5,TGCGCCAGCAGCCAAGAGCCGGACAGGAGCTATCAGCCCCAGCATTTT,CASSQEPDRSYQPQHF
TRBV3-1/TRBV3-2,few,TRBD1,TRBJ1-2,TGTGCCAGCAGCCCTCGGACAGGGGTTAGCTACACCTTC,CASSPRTGVSYTF
TRBV24-1,-,-,TRBJ2-7,TGTGCCACCAGATCGCCGGGAGGGGGCGTCTCCTACGAGCAGTACTTC,CATRSPGGGVSYEQYF
TRBV11-3,-,-,TRBJ1-2,TGTGCCAGCAGCCCGGGGAGGGATTATGGCTACACCTTC,CASSPGRDYGYTF
TRBV4-1,-,TRBD1,TRBJ1-1,TGCGCCAGCAGCCAAGATCCGCCTGGCTCGTGGACAGGGGAGAAGACTGAAGCTTTCTTT,CASSQDPPGSWTGEKTEAFF
TRBV7-3,few,TRBD1,TRBJ1-4,TGTGCCAGCAGCTTATCGGGACAGGGGGCTACAACTAATGAAAAACTGTTTTTT,CASSLSGQGATTNEKLFF
TRBV6-1,-,-,TRBJ2-7,TGTGCCAGCAGTGAACGGAAAGCGGGCGAGCAGTACTTC,CASSERKAGEQYF
TRBV5-1,few,-,TRBJ2-1,TGCGCCAGCAGGCCGGGGAGCTCCTACAATGAGCAGTTCTTC,CASRPGSSYNEQFF
TRBV6-5,-,TRBD1,TRBJ1-3,TGTGCCAGCAGCCGCCGCGGACAGGGTTTGAACACCATATATTTT,CASSRRGQGLNTIYF
TRBV6-6,-,TRBD2,TRBJ2-5,TGTGCCAGCAGGAAACGCGGGGGGGCGGGAGAGACCCAGTACTTC,CASRKRGGAGETQYF
TRBV13,-,-,TRBJ2-2,TGTGCCAGCAGCTCCCCGCGGGGCCCACCCGGGGAGCTGTTTTTT,CASSSPRGPPGELFF
TRBV12-3/TRBV12-4,-,-,TRBJ1-6,TGTGCCAGCAGTTTTAGCGGTTCACCCCTCCACTTT,CASSFSGSPLHF
TRBV28,-,-,TRBJ2-1,TGTGCCAGCAGTTTAGTGGGCGGGGCCTCTTACAATGAGCAGTTCTTC,CASSLVGGASYNEQFF
TRBV5-1,-,TRBD1,TRBJ1-6,TGCGCCAGCAGCTTGGTAGTCAGGACAGGGTTATTGTCACCCCTCCACTTT,CASSLVVRTGLLSPLHF
TRBV3-1/TRBV3-2,-,-,TRBJ1-4,TGTGCCAGCAGCTACGCCGCGGGGTTTAATGAAAAACTGTTTTTT,CASSYAAGFNEKLFF
TRBV28,-,-,TRBJ2-7,TGTGCCAGCAGATCGGGGACACAGGCCTACGAGCAGTACTTC,CASRSGTQAYEQYF
TRBV9,-,TRBD1,TRBJ1-1,TGTGCCAGCAGCCCAGGGACAGCCCAAGCTTTCTTT,CASSPGTAQAFF
TRBV20-1,once,TRBD2,TRBJ2-3,TGCAGTGCTAGTATAGCGGGCCGCACAGATACGCAGTATTTT,CSASIAGRTDTQYF
TRBV6-6,-,-,TRBJ1-3,TGTGCCAGCAGTTACTCGATAGCGAGCTCTGGAAACACCATATATTTT,CASSYSIASSGNTIYF
TRBV5-1,-,-,TRBJ1-3,TGCGCCAGCAGCTTGGGGGGAGTCAACACCATATATTTT,CASSLGGVNTIYF
TRBV11-2,once,TRBD2,TRBJ2-1,TGTGCCAGCAGCCCCCGGACTAGCGGGAGGACCGGGAATGAGCAGTTCTTC,CASSPRTSGRTGNEQFF
TRBV5-1,-,-,TRBJ2-1,TGCGCCAGCAGCTTGGGGCAGTCCTACAATGAGCAGTTCTTC,CASSLGQSYNEQFF
TRBV28,-,TRBD1,TRBJ2-2,TGTGCCAGCAGTTCCACCTTCCGGGACAGGAACACCGGGGAGCTGTTTTTT,CASSSTFRDRNTGELFF
TRBV15,-,-,TRBJ2-7,TGTGCCACCGGGGCGGGACCCTACGAGCAGTACTTC,CATGAGPYEQYF
TRBV19,-,-,TRBJ1-1,TGTGCCAGTAGTATATCAGGGCAATCCACTGAAGCTTTCTTT,CASSISGQSTEAFF
TRBV27,-,-,TRBJ2-3,TGTGCCAGCAGTTTGTTCACTGCTAATACGCAGTATTTT,CASSLFTANTQYF